This T cell receptor (beta chain) stems from a study of lymphopenia after photon versus proton radiotherapy. TCRdb's copy holds only in-frame clones and misses some; the assay was immunoSEQ multiplex PCR. The data show 15,000 to 20,000 clones, more than 75% seen once. About this clone itself: The antigen is unknown.

The study's findings and limits: In patients who died, overall survival fell as post-nadir TCR diversity dropped more. Authors raise, but do not show, better survival with proton therapy. Relative stability marked proton patients; photon patients lost diversity and naive cells. Oligoclonal CD8+ Temra expansion after nadir drove photon patients' diversity drop.

Sequenced here: peripheral blood, sampled from a patient treated with proton-based radiotherapy. This receptor was identified in a man aged 70-80 years with pancreatic cancer.

CDR3 sequence reads: CASSPAQSSYEQYF. The DNA for the CDR3 is TGCGCCAGCAGCCCGGCCCAAAGCTCCTACGAGCAGTACTTC. The chain is built from TRBV5-1 and TRBJ2-5; D not resolved. The DNA end lines up better with TRBJ2-7; the J call may be wrong. Germline V gene data show CDR1 as SGHRS and CDR2 as YFSETQ. The CDR3 is 14 residues long.